The rows below give T cell receptor beta chains drawn from one sample of a study of breast tumors, draining lymph nodes, adjacent tissues. TCRdb analysed the multiplex PCR reads with MiXCR anew, one entry per CDR3 protein. The top ten hold 1.1% of the sample, which has 200,000 to 300,000 distinct CDR3 sequences, 30% seen once. Sequencing input: axillary lymph node tissue. All receptors come from a female donor with breast cancer. Some clones in this sample may be carry-over from other donors' samples. Both conserved end residues are part of each CDR3. The order of the fields is clone size, V gene, J gene, CDR3 protein. The size field is filled for only some rows; it gives once, few, many or a size class.

clone size: many; V gene: TRBV24-1; J gene: TRBJ2-1; CDR3 protein: CATSAAPGTGIYNEQFF
clone size: many; V gene: TRBV10-3; J gene: TRBJ2-7; CDR3 protein: CALLRGREQYF
clone size: once; V gene: TRBV3-2; J gene: TRBJ1-6; CDR3 protein: CPSSQTGQFSYNSPLHF
clone size: -; V gene: TRBV25-1; J gene: TRBJ2-1; CDR3 protein: CASRQGVYNEQSF
clone size: few; V gene: TRBV20-1; J gene: TRBJ1-1; CDR3 protein: CSARRPGTVNTEAFF
clone size: few; V gene: TRBV6-5; J gene: TRBJ2-7; CDR3 protein: CASRTGQGDAWYEQYF
clone size: many; V gene: TRBV27; J gene: TRBJ1-5; CDR3 protein: CASKGPLSNQPQHF
clone size: many; V gene: TRBV7-8; J gene: TRBJ1-2; CDR3 protein: CASSPMTGSLGGYTF
clone size: many; V gene: TRBV7-7; J gene: TRBJ1-5; CDR3 protein: CASSLMGDKNQPQHF
clone size: many; V gene: TRBV4-3; J gene: TRBJ2-5; CDR3 protein: CASSQGLAEETQYF
clone size: many; V gene: TRBV6-5; J gene: TRBJ2-7; CDR3 protein: CASSYSAGTGEQYF
clone size: many; V gene: TRBV7-9; J gene: TRBJ2-1; CDR3 protein: CASIDGRGTNEQFF
clone size: many; V gene: TRBV29-1; J gene: TRBJ2-7; CDR3 protein: CSVRKGGNSYEQYF
clone size: many; V gene: TRBV12-3/TRBV12-4; J gene: TRBJ2-1; CDR3 protein: CASSFGGFRNEQFF
clone size: many; V gene: TRBV9; J gene: TRBJ1-3; CDR3 protein: CASSAPPRGVGNTIYF
clone size: -; V gene: TRBV20-1; J gene: TRBJ1-6; CDR3 protein: CSARMLGDYDSPLHF
clone size: many; V gene: TRBV7-8; J gene: TRBJ1-2; CDR3 protein: CASSSPGGAGGYTF
clone size: -; V gene: TRBV18; J gene: TRBJ2-2; CDR3 protein: CASSPPSGLNTGELFF
clone size: -; V gene: TRBV14; J gene: TRBJ1-1; CDR3 protein: CASSYGQIMNTEAFF
clone size: many; V gene: TRBV29-1; J gene: TRBJ2-1; CDR3 protein: CSVEDRGRRDF
clone size: many; V gene: TRBV5-1; J gene: TRBJ2-2; CDR3 protein: CASGRRVNTGELFF
clone size: many; V gene: TRBV7-6; J gene: TRBJ2-2; CDR3 protein: CASSPSVGRSGELFF
clone size: many; V gene: TRBV9; J gene: TRBJ2-2; CDR3 protein: CASSVGGPAVNTGELFF
clone size: many; V gene: TRBV2; J gene: TRBJ2-3; CDR3 protein: CASSQGAPSTDTQYF
clone size: -; V gene: TRBV5-8; J gene: TRBJ1-4; CDR3 protein: CADSSALMSYENEKLFF
clone size: few; V gene: TRBV30; J gene: TRBJ2-7; CDR3 protein: CAWSVGGHLYEQYF
clone size: many; V gene: TRBV5-1; J gene: TRBJ2-7; CDR3 protein: CASSATGPPYEQYF
clone size: many; V gene: TRBV9; J gene: TRBJ1-6; CDR3 protein: CASSVEGHSPLHF
clone size: many; V gene: TRBV4-3; J gene: TRBJ2-5; CDR3 protein: CASSHAGVGETQYF
clone size: many; V gene: TRBV7-8; J gene: TRBJ2-7; CDR3 protein: CASSPAGTSVYEQYF
clone size: few; V gene: TRBV27; J gene: TRBJ1-5; CDR3 protein: CASSLGPVTRDQPQHF
clone size: -; V gene: TRBV11-2; J gene: TRBJ2-7; CDR3 protein: CASSLRRDTPSYGQYF
clone size: few; V gene: TRBV27; J gene: TRBJ1-2; CDR3 protein: CASSLTGLRGYTF
clone size: -; V gene: TRBV5-1; J gene: TRBJ1-2; CDR3 protein: CASSFSSGEVSGYTF
clone size: many; V gene: TRBV24-1; J gene: TRBJ2-1; CDR3 protein: CATSDARTSAYNEQFF
clone size: many; V gene: TRBV7-2; J gene: TRBJ2-1; CDR3 protein: CASSALAGGVNEQFF
clone size: once; V gene: TRBV6-1; J gene: TRBJ2-1; CDR3 protein: CASSQERTHHNEQFF
clone size: many; V gene: TRBV12-3/TRBV12-4; J gene: TRBJ2-3; CDR3 protein: CASRKSGTSLSNTQYF
clone size: many; V gene: TRBV9; J gene: TRBJ1-2; CDR3 protein: CASSASQDRGYTF
clone size: many; V gene: TRBV19; J gene: TRBJ1-2; CDR3 protein: CASSMIWDSSPNFAYTF
clone size: -; V gene: TRBV9; J gene: TRBJ2-7; CDR3 protein: CASSGLPPPGLAGDYEQYF
clone size: many; V gene: TRBV20-1; J gene: TRBJ2-7; CDR3 protein: CSARPLAGGSYEQYF
clone size: -; V gene: TRBV5-4; J gene: TRBJ2-2; CDR3 protein: CASSLDRYTDTQYFGPGTGELFF
clone size: many; V gene: TRBV19; J gene: TRBJ2-3; CDR3 protein: CASRPIITQYF
clone size: many; V gene: TRBV12-3/TRBV12-4; J gene: TRBJ2-7; CDR3 protein: CASSFRVIAGKSYEQYF
clone size: many; V gene: TRBV11-2; J gene: TRBJ2-7; CDR3 protein: CASSAPGSYEQYF
clone size: few; V gene: TRBV29-1; J gene: TRBJ1-1; CDR3 protein: CSVKTGGNTEAFF
clone size: -; V gene: TRBV4-1; J gene: TRBJ1-2; CDR3 protein: CASSQVWSDGYTF
clone size: few; V gene: TRBV29-1; J gene: TRBJ1-3; CDR3 protein: CSVEDLGRRSTIYF
clone size: many; V gene: TRBV20-1; J gene: TRBJ2-3; CDR3 protein: CSARDLGPSDTQYF
clone size: many; V gene: TRBV19; J gene: TRBJ1-2; CDR3 protein: CASSIYGYTF
clone size: few; V gene: TRBV18; J gene: TRBJ1-2; CDR3 protein: CASSPRAGNYGYTF
clone size: many; V gene: TRBV7-7; J gene: TRBJ2-1; CDR3 protein: CASSLETSGRAGEQFF
clone size: many; V gene: TRBV20-1; J gene: TRBJ2-1; CDR3 protein: CSARDPGTVTREQFF
clone size: many; V gene: TRBV14; J gene: TRBJ2-1; CDR3 protein: CASSPLAGGVNEQFF